The clone carrying this T cell receptor (beta chain) was detected once. No antigen is known for it. Germline V gives CDR1 MNHEY, CDR2 SMNVEV (reference sequence). The CDR3 runs to 11 residues. The ends lost 6 bases at V and 7 bases at J; junction bases unmatched: 3. The data stem from a study of beta chain features in type 1 diabetes. Study results and caveats: VDJ junctions in type 1 diabetes patients carried more deletions and fewer insertions. A cDNA-based sequencing approach could over-represent cells with high TCR expression. A PCR bias possibly favoring shorter templates would apply equally to patients and controls.

The isolated RNA, all of it, was reverse transcribed, so expressed TCRB transcripts were what got sequenced. The table came from immunoSEQ multiplex PCR; TCRdb's copy has only in-frame clones and leaves some out. The table has fewer than 30,000 clones, approximately 74% seen once; the top ten hold approximately 2%. The chain is built from TRBV27 and TRBJ2-7; 7 nucleotides align to TRBD1. Source material: Tregs from blood. This receptor was taken from a woman in her 40s in good health. CDR3 sequence (DNA): TGTGCCAGCAGGACAGGGTATGAGCAGTACTTC. Translated: CASRTGYEQYF.